Following are 30 T cell receptor beta chains from one sample sequenced in a study of blood T cell repertoires in COVID-19. TCRdb's table, derived via immunoSEQ multiplex PCR, lists solely in-frame clones and lacks some. The sample lists approximately 200,000 clones; about nine tenths were seen once. The sequenced material came from PBMCs or T cells enriched from blood (not recorded which). The receptors derive from a young man in a cohort exposed to, infected with or recovered from COVID-19 (not recorded which).

The rearrangement links TRBV27 to TRBJ2-7; D gene unclear. Germline CDR1 reads MNHEY; CDR2 reads SMNVEV (reference sequence). Trimming left V 4 bases short and J 7 bases short, with 11 bases between. CDR3 length: 12 amino acids. CDR3 protein: CASSSPKLEQYF. In DNA, the CDR3 is TGTGCCAGCAGTTCACCTAAGTTAGAGCAGTACTTC.

This clone turned up a few times. The V gene is TRBV5-1, the J gene TRBJ1-6, with 8 bases that match TRBD1. In germline, CDR1 is SGHRS, CDR2 YFSETQ. This CDR3 region has 18 residues. Trimming removed 2 bases from V and 8 bases from J; junction bases left unmatched: 15. CDR3 amino acids: CASSLPDRAGGADSPLHF. In nucleotides, the CDR3 is TGCGCCAGCAGCTTACCGGACAGGGCAGGGGGTGCGGATTCACCCCTCCACTTT.

The CDR3 protein is CASSAGTATYGYTF. CDR3 DNA sequence: TGTGCCAGCAGTGCAGGGACAGCGACCTATGGCTACACCTTC. This chain links TRBV28 with TRBJ1-2; the match to TRBD1 covers 7 bases. Germline V CDR1 and CDR2: MDHEN, SYDVKM. There are 14 residues in the CDR3. J gave up 4 bases and V 5 bases, and 7 bases lay outside the gene matches.

The chain combines TRBV6-1 with TRBJ1-3, with D tentatively TRBD1 (6 bases). The V and J ends lost 4 bases and 0 bases respectively, with 19 bases between them. CDR1 and CDR2 from the germline V gene are MNHNS and SASEGT. The CDR3 sequence is 18 residues long. As DNA, the CDR3 is TGTGCCAGCAGTGCAGGACAGCTCCTGGACAGCTCTGGAAACACCATATATTTT. Its translation: CASSAGQLLDSSGNTIYF.

The CDR3 region has the DNA TGTGCTAGTGGTTTCCCGGACAGGGGGCGTTGGGAGACCCAGTACTTC. Its protein product is CASGFPDRGRWETQYF. The chain combines TRBV12-5 with TRBJ2-5; 11 bases align to TRBD1. Germline values: CDR1 LGHNT, CDR2 FRNRAP. The length of the CDR3 is 16 residues. V lost 3 bases and J lost 5; bases outside the gene matches: 8.

The chain uses TRBV27 and TRBJ1-2, with D possibly matching TRBD1 (6 bases). V lost 4 bases, J lost 3 bases, and 9 bases lay in between. The CDR3 runs 13 residues. Germline CDR1 MNHEY, CDR2 SMNVEV (reference sequence). The CDR3, as DNA: TGTGCCAGCAGTTCCTACAGGGACTATGGCTACACCTTC. Its translation is CASSSYRDYGYTF.

The chain combines TRBV19 with TRBJ1-5; possibly TRBD1 for D (6 bases). Trimming pared 6 bases from V and 0 bases from J, leaving 12 bases between. The CDR3 has 15 residues. CDR1 is LNHDA and CDR2 is SQIVND in the germline V gene (reference sequence). The CDR3 sequence is CASRTQGPSNQPQHF. CDR3 coding DNA: TGTGCCAGTAGGACACAGGGACCTAGCAATCAGCCCCAGCATTTT.

The genes are TRBV6-5 and TRBJ1-3; no firm D call. The CDR3 length is 14 residues. The V end lost 0 bases, the J end lost 3 bases, and 6 bases lay between the germline ends. CDR1 MNHEY and CDR2 SVGAGI come from the germline V gene. The CDR3 is CASSYSRGGNTIYF. The CDR3 DNA reads as TGTGCCAGCAGTTACTCACGGGGTGGAAACACCATATATTTT.

The J gene is TRBJ2-4, the V gene TRBV11-2; a possible D gene is TRBD2 (5 bases). CDR1 SGHAT and CDR2 FQNNGV come from the germline V gene. Trimming cost V 6 bases and J 5 bases, with 8 bases left between them. The CDR3 contains 12 residues. DNA of the CDR3: TGTGCCAGCAGTACGAGGGAAAACATTCAGTACTTC. Amino acids: CASSTRENIQYF. Together with reference TRBV11-2 and TRBJ2-4, the CDR3 gives the full variable domain: EAGVAQSPRYKIIEKRQSVAFWCNPISGHATLYWYQQILGQGPKLLIQFQNNGVVDDSQLPKDRFSAERLKGVDSTLKIQPAKLEDSAVYLCASSTRENIQYFGAGTRLSVL.

The chain uses TRBV7-9 and TRBJ2-5; the D is unclear. The CDR3 is 14 residues long. V lost 4 bases and J lost 1, with 10 bases in between. Germline loops: CDR1 SEHNR, CDR2 FQNEAQ (reference sequence). CDR3 sequence reads: CASSSPSSQETQYF. CDR3 coding DNA: TGTGCCAGCAGCTCCCCGTCCAGCCAAGAGACCCAGTACTTC.

The rearrangement links TRBV19 to TRBJ1-5; 8 positions match TRBD1. This CDR3 spans 16 amino acids. Trimming cost V 8 bases and J 1 base; bases outside gene matches: 10. Germline V CDR1 and CDR2: LNHDA, SQIVND (reference sequence). The CDR3 spells CASLDRGRVSNQPQHF. The CDR3 nucleotides read TGTGCCAGTTTAGACAGGGGAAGAGTGAGCAATCAGCCCCAGCATTTT.

V gene TRBV11-2 combines with J gene TRBJ2-2; D gene unclear. V was trimmed by 4 bases and J by 2 bases, leaving 11 bases between them. CDR3 length equals 15 residues. Germline V gene data show CDR1 as SGHAT and CDR2 as FQNNGV. This CDR3 is CASSSLRRNTGELFF. The CDR3 coding sequence is TGTGCCAGCAGCTCCTTACGTAGAAACACCGGGGAGCTGTTTTTT.

This chain connects TRBV28 to TRBJ1-1, with D tentatively TRBD1 (5 bases). Trimming removed 6 bases at V and 7 bases at J, with 12 bases between. The CDR3 is 12 residues long. Germline V CDR1 and CDR2: MDHEN, SYDVKM. CDR3 nucleotides: TGTGCCAGCAGGGCAGGGATGGGTGAAGCTTTCTTT. Translated, it gives CASRAGMGEAFF.

The CDR3 here is CASSSRQGAHGYTF. The CDR3 region has the DNA TGTGCCAGCAGCAGCCGTCAGGGGGCCCATGGCTACACCTTC. V gene TRBV7-4 combines with J gene TRBJ1-2, with TRBD1 identical over 8 bases. The CDR3 extends over 14 amino acids. V trimming: 5 bases; J trimming: 6 bases; junction bases outside the gene matches: 8. In germline, CDR1 is SGHVT, CDR2 SQSDAQ.

The chain recombines TRBV12-3 or TRBV12-4 with TRBJ1-1; D may be TRBD1 (5 bases). The CDR3 has 13 amino acids. V dropped 8 bases and J dropped 0 bases, with 10 bases sitting between them. CDR3 DNA sequence: TGTGCCAGCGGGGGGACGGTGAACACTGAAGCTTTCTTT. Its protein product is CASGGTVNTEAFF.

This chain uses TRBV21-1 with TRBJ1-1. TRBV21-1 is termed a pseudogene. This CDR3 has 13 residues. Here the CDR3 DNA reads TGTGCCAGCAGCACCCGGGTCGCGTCTGAAGCTTTCTTT. Amino acids: CASSTRVASEAFF.

The J gene is TRBJ1-5, the V gene TRBV6-2 or TRBV6-3; no firm D call. The CDR3 has 13 residues. Trimming took off 2 bases at V and 7 bases at J, with 9 bases between the two ends. In germline, CDR1 is MNHEY, CDR2 SVGEGT. In DNA form, the CDR3 reads TGTGCCAGCAGTTACAACCCGGGGCAGCCCCAGCATTTT. This gives the protein CASSYNPGQPQHF.

The chain combines TRBV5-3 with TRBJ1-3; D remains ambiguous. TRBV5-3 is filed as an ORF, its function uncertain. This CDR3 has 13 residues. V was pared by 0 bases and J by 3 bases, with 4 bases between. CDR3 DNA sequence: TGTGCCAGAAGCTTGGCAATTGGAAACACCATATATTTT. It codes for CARSLAIGNTIYF.

The CDR3 reads CASSVDGTGARGYTF. CDR3 DNA sequence: TGTGCCAGCAGCGTAGATGGGACAGGGGCCCGCGGCTACACCTTC. The chain is built from TRBV9 and TRBJ1-2; the match to TRBD1 covers 10 bases. Germline-derived CDR1 and CDR2 are SGDLS and YYNGEE. Trimming removed 0 bases from V and 8 bases from J; junction bases left unmatched: 7. The CDR3 covers 15 residues.

The rearrangement uses TRBV7-6 and TRBJ2-6; weak D call: TRBD2 (6 bases). V lost 2 bases and J lost 7, with 15 bases in between. CDR1 is SGHVS, CDR2 FNYEAQ, per germline. The CDR3 loop spans 16 amino acids. CDR3 sequence (DNA): TGTGCCAGCAGCTTATTAAACGGGGGTAGAGCCAACGTCCTGACTTTC. Its protein product is CASSLLNGGRANVLTF.

The gene calls are TRBV5-4 and TRBJ2-7, with 8 bases fitting TRBD1. The CDR3 runs to 16 residues. Trimming took 4 bases from V and 2 from J; bases not matched to a gene: 11. Germline CDR1 reads SGHNT; CDR2 reads YYREEE (reference sequence). In nucleotides, the CDR3 is TGTGCCAGCAGCAGATACGGACAGGGAAGGACCTACGAGCAGTACTTC. This codes for CASSRYGQGRTYEQYF.

This clone was seen more than once but under ten times. The chain combines TRBV28 with TRBJ1-2; TRBD1 aligns across 9 bases. Germline V gene lookup returns CDR1 MDHEN and CDR2 SYDVKM. CDR3 length equals 14 residues. Losses at the gene ends were 6 bases for V and 2 bases for J; bases not matched to a gene: 4. The CDR3 sequence: CASSNGQGNYGYTF. The CDR3 DNA reads as TGTGCCAGCAGCAATGGACAGGGGAACTATGGCTACACCTTC.

This chain joins TRBV5-5 and TRBJ1-2; 7 bases are shared with TRBD1. With V trimmed by 1 base and J by 2 bases, 11 bases remained unmatched. The CDR3 is 17 residues long. CDR1 is SGHKS and CDR2 is YYEKEE in the germline V gene (reference sequence). The CDR3 sequence: CASSLRGTGEENYGYTF. Here the CDR3 DNA reads TGTGCCAGCAGCTTGAGGGGAACAGGGGAGGAAAACTATGGCTACACCTTC.

This sequence joins TRBV5-4 and TRBJ1-1, with a tentative D call TRBD1 (6 bases). Looked up from germline, CDR1 is SGHNT and CDR2 is YYREEE (reference sequence). The CDR3 contains 14 residues. The V and J ends lost 4 bases and 1 base respectively, with 11 bases between them. The CDR3 DNA sequence: TGTGCCAGCAGCGGAGAACAGGGGAACACTGAAGCTTTCTTT. Translation gives CASSGEQGNTEAFF.

The CDR3 loop reads CASSVFSGSHEQYF. CDR3 coding DNA: TGTGCCAGCAGCGTATTTAGCGGGAGTCACGAGCAGTACTTC. The chain has TRBV9 and TRBJ2-7; the match to TRBD2 covers 9 bases. Trimming cost V 1 base and J 5 bases; bases outside gene matches: 4. Germline V CDR1 and CDR2: SGDLS, YYNGEE. This CDR3 has 14 residues.

The chain has TRBV6-5 and TRBJ1-1, with 7 positions matching TRBD1. Germline V gene sequence: CDR1 MNHEY, CDR2 SVGAGI. With 4 bases clipped from V and 3 bases from J, the junction kept 8 bases outside the gene matches. CDR3 length: 15 amino acids. CDR3 sequence: CASSLTRDRDTEAFF. CDR3 DNA: TGTGCCAGCAGTTTAACCCGGGACAGAGACACTGAAGCTTTCTTT.

V is TRBV29-1 and J is TRBJ1-1; 7 nucleotides line up with TRBD1. CDR1 is SQVTM, CDR2 ANQGSEA, per germline. The CDR3 covers 14 residues. Trimming cost V 4 bases and J 2 bases; bases outside gene matches: 7. The CDR3 loop reads CSVAPTGPNTEAFF. The CDR3 DNA follows: TGCAGCGTTGCCCCGACAGGGCCAAACACTGAAGCTTTCTTT.

The rearrangement uses TRBV28 and TRBJ2-7; the D gene is possibly TRBD2 (5 bases). This CDR3 contains 15 residues. Germline assignment: CDR1 MDHEN and CDR2 SYDVKM. Trimming left V 4 bases short and J 2 bases short, with 15 bases between. CDR3 in DNA: TGTGCCAGCAGTTCAACTAGGGATGTTCCCTACGAGCAGTACTTC. Translating it yields CASSSTRDVPYEQYF.

The genes are TRBV9 and TRBJ2-5, with a possible D match to TRBD2 (5 bases). Germline V gene lookup returns CDR1 SGDLS and CDR2 YYNGEE. V was clipped by 0 bases and J by 3 bases, with 15 bases between them. The CDR3 is 16 residues long. The CDR3 DNA is TGTGCCAGCAGCGTAGGCGGCGTTTCGACTAAAGAGACCCAGTACTTC. Its protein is CASSVGGVSTKETQYF.

CDR3 DNA sequence: TGTGCCAGCAGCCCCCGATCAAGCCGGGAGGAGCAGTTCTTC. Amino acid sequence: CASSPRSSREEQFF. This rearrangement joins TRBV7-2 to TRBJ2-1, with TRBD2 as a possible D gene (6 bases). The CDR3 covers 14 residues. V was cut by 5 bases and J by 10 bases, with 18 bases left in between. CDR1 SGHTA and CDR2 FQGNSA come from the germline V gene.